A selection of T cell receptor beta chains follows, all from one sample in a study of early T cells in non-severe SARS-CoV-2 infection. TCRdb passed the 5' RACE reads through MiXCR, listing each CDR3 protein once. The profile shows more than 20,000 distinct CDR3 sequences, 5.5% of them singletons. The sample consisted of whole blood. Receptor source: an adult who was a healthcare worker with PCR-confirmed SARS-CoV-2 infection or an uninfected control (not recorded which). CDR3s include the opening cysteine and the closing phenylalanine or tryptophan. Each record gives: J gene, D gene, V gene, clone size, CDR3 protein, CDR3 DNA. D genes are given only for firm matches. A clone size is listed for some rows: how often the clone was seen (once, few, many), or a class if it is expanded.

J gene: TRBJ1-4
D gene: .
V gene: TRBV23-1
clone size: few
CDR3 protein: CASSQSLRAPNEKLFF
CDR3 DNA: TGCGCCAGCAGTCAGTCCCTCAGGGCTCCAAATGAAAAACTGTTTTTT

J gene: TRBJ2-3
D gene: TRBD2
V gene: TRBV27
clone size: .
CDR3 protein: CASKKSGVSDTQYF
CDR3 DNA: TGTGCCAGCAAGAAGAGCGGGGTCTCAGATACGCAGTATTTT

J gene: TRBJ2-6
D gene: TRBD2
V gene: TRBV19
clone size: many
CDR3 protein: CASSSRTSSGANVLTF
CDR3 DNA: TGTGCCAGTAGTAGCCGGACTAGCTCTGGGGCCAACGTCCTGACTTTC

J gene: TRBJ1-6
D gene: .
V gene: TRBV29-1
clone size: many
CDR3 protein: CSGSGGQGDSPLHF
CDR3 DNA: TGCAGCGGTTCCGGGGGGCAGGGAGATTCACCCCTCCACTTT

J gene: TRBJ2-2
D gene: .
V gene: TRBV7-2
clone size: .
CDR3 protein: CASSLNWWTGELFF
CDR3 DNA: TGTGCCAGCAGCTTAAATTGGTGGACCGGGGAGCTGTTTTTT

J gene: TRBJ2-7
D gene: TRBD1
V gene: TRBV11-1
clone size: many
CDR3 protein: CASSPATGVDDEQYF
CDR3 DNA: TGTGCCAGCAGCCCAGCCACAGGGGTGGATGACGAGCAGTACTTC

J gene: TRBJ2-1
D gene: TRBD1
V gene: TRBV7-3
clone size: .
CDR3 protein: CASSLTIGTDYNEQFF
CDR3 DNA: TGTGCCAGCAGCTTAACTATCGGGACAGACTACAATGAGCAGTTCTTC

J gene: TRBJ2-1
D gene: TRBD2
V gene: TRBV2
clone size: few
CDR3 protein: CAKGLADEQFF
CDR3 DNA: TGTGCCAAGGGACTAGCGGATGAGCAGTTCTTC

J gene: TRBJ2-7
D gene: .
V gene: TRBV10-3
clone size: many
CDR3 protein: CAISENNIYEQYF
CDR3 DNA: TGTGCCATCAGTGAAAACAACATCTACGAGCAGTACTTC

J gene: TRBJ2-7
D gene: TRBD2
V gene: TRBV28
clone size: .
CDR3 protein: CASSYPSGGRGEQYF
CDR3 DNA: TGTGCCAGCAGCTACCCTAGCGGGGGGCGCGGAGAGCAGTACTTC

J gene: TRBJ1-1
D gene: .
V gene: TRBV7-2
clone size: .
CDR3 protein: CASSWTVNTEAFF
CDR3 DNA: TGTGCCAGCAGCTGGACAGTAAACACTGAAGCTTTCTTT

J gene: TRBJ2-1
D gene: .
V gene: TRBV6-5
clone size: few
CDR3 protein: CASSYWQGPVNEQFF
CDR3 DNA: TGTGCCAGCAGTTACTGGCAGGGTCCCGTAAATGAGCAGTTCTTC

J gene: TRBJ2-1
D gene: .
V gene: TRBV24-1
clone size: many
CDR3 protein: CATSDVDLYDEQFF
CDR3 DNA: TGTGCCACCAGTGATGTGGACCTATACGATGAGCAGTTCTTC